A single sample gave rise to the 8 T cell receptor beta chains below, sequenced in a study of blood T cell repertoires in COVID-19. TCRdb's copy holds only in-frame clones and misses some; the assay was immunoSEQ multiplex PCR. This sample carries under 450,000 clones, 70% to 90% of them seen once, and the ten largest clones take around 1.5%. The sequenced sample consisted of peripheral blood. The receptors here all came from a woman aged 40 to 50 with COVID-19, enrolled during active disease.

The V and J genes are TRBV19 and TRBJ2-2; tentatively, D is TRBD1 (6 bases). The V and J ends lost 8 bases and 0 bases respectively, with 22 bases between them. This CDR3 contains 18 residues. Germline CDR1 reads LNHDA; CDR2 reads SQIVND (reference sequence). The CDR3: CASCSTSRDTANTGELFF. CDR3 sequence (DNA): TGTGCCAGTTGTAGTACCTCTCGGGACACCGCGAACACCGGGGAGCTGTTTTTT.

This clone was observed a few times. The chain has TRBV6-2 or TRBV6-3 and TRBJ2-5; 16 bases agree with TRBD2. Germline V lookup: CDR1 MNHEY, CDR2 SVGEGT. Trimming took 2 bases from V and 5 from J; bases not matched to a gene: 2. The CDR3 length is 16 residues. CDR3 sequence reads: CASSYGTSGGAETQYF. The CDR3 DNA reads TGTGCCAGCAGTTACGGGACTAGCGGGGGGGCGGAGACCCAGTACTTC.

CDR3 DNA: TGTGCCAGCGAAAGGGGCTTCGGCAATCAGCCCCAGCATTTT. This sequence encodes CASERGFGNQPQHF. V gene TRBV6-5 combines with J gene TRBJ1-5, with D tentatively TRBD1 (5 bases). The V end lost 8 bases, the J end lost 2 bases, and 13 bases lay between the germline ends. From germline, CDR1 is MNHEY and CDR2 SVGAGI. The CDR3 contains 14 residues.

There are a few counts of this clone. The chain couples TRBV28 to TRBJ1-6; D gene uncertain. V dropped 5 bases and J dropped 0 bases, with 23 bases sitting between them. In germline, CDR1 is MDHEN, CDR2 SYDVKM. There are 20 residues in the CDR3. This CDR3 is CASSPNVAYQGGSYNSPLHF. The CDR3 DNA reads TGTGCCAGCAGTCCCAACGTGGCCTATCAAGGAGGCTCCTATAATTCACCCCTCCACTTT.

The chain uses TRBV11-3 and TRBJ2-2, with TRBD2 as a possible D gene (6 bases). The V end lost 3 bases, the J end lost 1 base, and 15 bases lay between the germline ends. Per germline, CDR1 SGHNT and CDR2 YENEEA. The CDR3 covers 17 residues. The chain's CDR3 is CASSLEMGGLNTGELFF. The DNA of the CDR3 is TGTGCCAGCAGCTTGGAAATGGGAGGTTTGAACACCGGGGAGCTGTTTTTT.

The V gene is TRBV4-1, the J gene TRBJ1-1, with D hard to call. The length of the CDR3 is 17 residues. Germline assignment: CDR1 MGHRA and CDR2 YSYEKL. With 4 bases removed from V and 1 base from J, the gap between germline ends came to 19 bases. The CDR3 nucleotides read TGCGCCAGCAGCCCCTCCCTATCGGGGAGATCGAACACTGAAGCTTTCTTT. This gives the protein CASSPSLSGRSNTEAFF.

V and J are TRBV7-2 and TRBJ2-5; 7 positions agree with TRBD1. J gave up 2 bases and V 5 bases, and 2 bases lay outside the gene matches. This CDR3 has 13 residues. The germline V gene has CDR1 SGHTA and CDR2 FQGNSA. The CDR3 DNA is TGTGCCAGCAGCCAGGGGGTTCAAGAGACCCAGTACTTC. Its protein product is CASSQGVQETQYF.

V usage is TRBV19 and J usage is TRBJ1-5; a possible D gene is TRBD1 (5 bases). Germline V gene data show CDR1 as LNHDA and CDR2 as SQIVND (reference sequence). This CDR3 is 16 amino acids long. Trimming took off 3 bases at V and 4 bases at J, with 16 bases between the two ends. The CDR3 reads CASSIPRGTGNQPQHF. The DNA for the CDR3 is TGTGCCAGTAGTATCCCCCGGGGGACGGGAAATCAGCCCCAGCATTTT.